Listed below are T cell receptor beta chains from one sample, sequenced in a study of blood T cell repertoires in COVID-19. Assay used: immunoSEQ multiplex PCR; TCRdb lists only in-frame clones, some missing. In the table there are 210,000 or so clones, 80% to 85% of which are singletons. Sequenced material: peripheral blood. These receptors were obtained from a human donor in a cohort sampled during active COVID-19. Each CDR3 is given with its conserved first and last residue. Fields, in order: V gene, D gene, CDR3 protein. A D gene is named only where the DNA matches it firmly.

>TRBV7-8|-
CASSPSELSTEAFF
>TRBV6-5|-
CASRRLIHSNQPQHF
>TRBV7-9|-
CASSLSGVDLEQYF
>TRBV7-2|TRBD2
CASSLGGLAGVIGYEQYF
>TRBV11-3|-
CASSPHGGRGQETQYF
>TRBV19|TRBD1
CASSAPGQRVTHTEAFF
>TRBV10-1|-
CASGEQASYEQYF
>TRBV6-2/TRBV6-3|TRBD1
CASSQDRVSNEQYF
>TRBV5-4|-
CASSSTATNSPLHF
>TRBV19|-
CASSKTTVLETQYF
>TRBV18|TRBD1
CASSPSLDRVNSPLHF
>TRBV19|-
CASSSTGSLYNEQFF
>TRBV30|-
CACNSPGQSSYEQYF
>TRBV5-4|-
CASSFGHSYEQYF
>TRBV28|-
CASSFTGKNSPLHF
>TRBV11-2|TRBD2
CASSLDLGTSGKTDTQYF